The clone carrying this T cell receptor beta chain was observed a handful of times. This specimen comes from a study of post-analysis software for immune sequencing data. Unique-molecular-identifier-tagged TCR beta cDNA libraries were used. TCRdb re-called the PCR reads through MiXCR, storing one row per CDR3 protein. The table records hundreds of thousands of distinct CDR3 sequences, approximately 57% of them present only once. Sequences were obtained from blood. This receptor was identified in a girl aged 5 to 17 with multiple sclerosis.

CDR3 DNA sequence: TGTGCCACCAGCAGAGAACCTTCTGGGGCCAACGTCCTGACTTTC. Its protein is CATSREPSGANVLTF. This chain joins TRBV15 and TRBJ2-6; D remains ambiguous. V lost 0 bases and J 1 base, leaving 4 bases between the germline ends. The germline V gene encodes CDR1 LNHNV and CDR2 YYDKDF (reference sequence). The CDR3 is 15 residues long.